This is a list of T cell receptor beta chains from one sample in a study of response to subunit inactivated influenza vaccine. TCRdb redid the calling of the RT-PCR reads with MiXCR, one entry per CDR3 protein. Of around 530,000 distinct CDR3 sequences in the sample, 16% were seen once. The sequences come from CD4+ T cells sorted from PBMCs, collected roughly 24 months after vaccination. The origin of the receptors is a man between 45 and 75 years old who received an inactivated influenza vaccine. Each CDR3 is given with its conserved first and last residue. A D gene is named only where the DNA matches it firmly. Size values are once, few and many counts, or a class for expanded clones, and some rows have none.

- TRBJ1-1 TRBV20-1 few TGCAGTGCTAGGGAGGTTCGGAACACTGAAGCTTTCTTT CSAREVRNTEAFF
TRBD1 TRBJ1-5 TRBV12-3/TRBV12-4 few TGTGCCAGCAGTATCGGGACAGGGGCTCTCAATCAGCCCCAGCATTTT CASSIGTGALNQPQHF
- TRBJ2-7 TRBV30 many TGTGCCTGCAACCCTACCAGCGGGACAGGTACCTACGAGCAGTACTTC CACNPTSGTGTYEQYF
TRBD2 TRBJ2-3 TRBV15 - TGTGCCACCAGATCTCAGAGCCCGGGACTAGGCACGCAGTATTTT CATRSQSPGLGTQYF
TRBD1 TRBJ1-2 TRBV5-1 many TGCGCCAGCAGCAGCGGACAGGAACACTATGGCTACACCTTC CASSSGQEHYGYTF
TRBD1 TRBJ2-7 TRBV7-8 - TGTGCCAGCAGCTTAGACCGGGACAGGGAGTTCTTC CASSLDRDREFF
- TRBJ1-5 TRBV7-2 few TGTGCCAGCCTAACTATCAATCAGCCCCAGCATTTT CASLTINQPQHF
TRBD1 TRBJ1-5 TRBV24-1 - TGTGCCACCAGTGATACAGGGGGTTATCAGCCCCAGCATTTT CATSDTGGYQPQHF
TRBD1 TRBJ2-2 TRBV4-1 - TGCGCCAGCAGCGTGGGACAGGGGGTTCTAACCGGGGAGCTGTTTTTT CASSVGQGVLTGELFF
- TRBJ2-1 TRBV9 - TGTGCCAGCAGCGTAGTGGGGTATGGCTACAATGAGCAGTTCTTC CASSVVGYGYNEQFF
- TRBJ2-1 TRBV5-1 - TGCGCCAGCAGCCGGGAGAGGTCCTACAATGAGCAGTTCTTC CASSRERSYNEQFF
- TRBJ1-2 TRBV4-2 few TGTGCCAGCAGCCCCCATGTGGGGGGGCTCAACTATGGCTACACCTTC CASSPHVGGLNYGYTF
- TRBJ2-1 TRBV15 - TGTACCACCAGCAGAGAAGATGAGCAGTTCTTC CTTSREDEQFF
TRBD2 TRBJ2-2 TRBV6-2/TRBV6-3 - TGTGCCAGCAGTTACTTACTAGCGGCCTTCACCGGGGAGCTGTTTTTT CASSYLLAAFTGELFF
- TRBJ2-4 TRBV20-1 - TGCAGTGCCCCCGGGGAGGGGGGGAACATTCAGTACTTC CSAPGEGGNIQYF
- TRBJ2-2 TRBV7-3 few TGTGCCAGCAACACGGCGGATAACACCGGGGAGCTGTTTTTT CASNTADNTGELFF
- TRBJ2-5 TRBV2 - TGTGCCAGCAGTGTGATCAGGGGTCGGGGTGAGACCCAGTACTTC CASSVIRGRGETQYF
TRBD2 TRBJ2-3 TRBV11-2 - TGTGCCAGCAGCCCCACTGAGGGCCAGGGGACTAGATCGCAGTATTTT CASSPTEGQGTRSQYF
- TRBJ2-7 TRBV2 - TGTGCCAGCAGTGGGTGGACGGGGGATGACTACGAGCAGTACTTC CASSGWTGDDYEQYF
- TRBJ2-1 TRBV7-2 many TGTGCCAGCAGCTTAAAGCCCGGCTCCTACAATGAGCAGTTCTTC CASSLKPGSYNEQFF
- TRBJ2-7 TRBV12-3/TRBV12-4 few TGTGCCAGCAGCCCCGGGGGTGGCGGCGGATGGAGGGAGCAGTACTTC CASSPGGGGGWREQYF
- TRBJ2-3 TRBV11-2 few TGTGCCAGCAGCTTATGGGCGGGACTCACAGATACGCAGTATTTT CASSLWAGLTDTQYF
- TRBJ1-3 TRBV4-2 few TGTGCCAGCAGCCGAAACCCGGGGGAGCCTGGAAACACCATATATTTT CASSRNPGEPGNTIYF
- TRBJ2-2 TRBV5-1 - TGCGCCAGCAGCGAGACAGCCACCCGGGAGCTGTTTTTT CASSETATRELFF
- TRBJ2-3 TRBV12-3/TRBV12-4 - TGTGCCACCCAACGGGCTAGCACAGATACGCAGTATTTT CATQRASTDTQYF
- TRBJ1-6 TRBV6-2/TRBV6-3 - TGTGCCAGCAGTTCCGCCGGGGGCGATAATTCACCCCTCCACTTT CASSSAGGDNSPLHF
- TRBJ2-1 TRBV10-3 few TGTGCCATTGCTCCTCCGGGATATTCGGGAAATGAGCAGTTCTTC CAIAPPGYSGNEQFF
- TRBJ2-7 TRBV6-1 few TGTGCCAGCAGTCGCGGGACAATTAGCTCCTACGAGCAGTACTTC CASSRGTISSYEQYF
- TRBJ1-2 TRBV7-9 - TGTGCCAGCAGCACCAGGGAAAACTATGGCTACACCTTC CASSTRENYGYTF